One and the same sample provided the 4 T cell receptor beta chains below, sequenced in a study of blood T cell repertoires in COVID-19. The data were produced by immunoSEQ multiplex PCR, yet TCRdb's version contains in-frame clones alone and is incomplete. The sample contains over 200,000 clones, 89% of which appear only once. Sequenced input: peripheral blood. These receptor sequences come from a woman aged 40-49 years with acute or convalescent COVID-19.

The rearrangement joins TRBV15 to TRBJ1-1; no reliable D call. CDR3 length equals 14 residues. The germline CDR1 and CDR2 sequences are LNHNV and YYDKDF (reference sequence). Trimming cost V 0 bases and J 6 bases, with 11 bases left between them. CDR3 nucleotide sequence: TGTGCCACCAGCAGAGAGGCAGTCTCCCCTGAAGCTTTCTTT. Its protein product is CATSREAVSPEAFF.

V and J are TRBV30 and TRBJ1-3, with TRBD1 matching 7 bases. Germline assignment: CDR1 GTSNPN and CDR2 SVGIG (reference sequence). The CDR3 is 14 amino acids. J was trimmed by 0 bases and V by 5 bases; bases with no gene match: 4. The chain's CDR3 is CAWAGGSSGNTIYF. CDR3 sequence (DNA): TGTGCCTGGGCAGGGGGTAGCTCTGGAAACACCATATATTTT. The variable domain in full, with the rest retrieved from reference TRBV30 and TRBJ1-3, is SQTIHQWPATLVQPVGSPLSLECTVEGTSNPNLYWYRQAAGRGLQLLFYSVGIGQISSEVPQNLSASRPQDRQFILSSKKLLLSDSGFYLCAWAGGSSGNTIYFGEGSWLTVV.

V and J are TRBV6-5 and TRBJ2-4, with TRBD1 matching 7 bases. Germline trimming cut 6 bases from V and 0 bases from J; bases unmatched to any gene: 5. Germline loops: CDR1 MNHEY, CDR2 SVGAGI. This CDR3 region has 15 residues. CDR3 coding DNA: TGTGCCAGCAGAACAGGGGATGGAGCCAAAAACATTCAGTACTTC. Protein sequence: CASRTGDGAKNIQYF.

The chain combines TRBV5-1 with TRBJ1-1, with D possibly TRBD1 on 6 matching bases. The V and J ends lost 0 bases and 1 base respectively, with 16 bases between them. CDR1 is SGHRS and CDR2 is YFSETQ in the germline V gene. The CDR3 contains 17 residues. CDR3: CASSLEGGGVGNTEAFF. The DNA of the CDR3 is TGCGCCAGCAGCTTGGAAGGGGGTGGGGTGGGGAACACTGAAGCTTTCTTT. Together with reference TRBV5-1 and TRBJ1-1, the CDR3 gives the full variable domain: KAGVTQTPRYLIKTRGQQVTLSCSPISGHRSVSWYQQTPGQGLQFLFEYFSETQRNKGNFPGRFSGRQFSNSRSEMNVSTLELGDSALYLCASSLEGGGVGNTEAFFGQGTRLTVV.